Sequencing of this T cell receptor beta chain was carried out in a study of control samples from healthy donors and cancer patients. Data came from immunoSEQ multiplex PCR; TCRdb stores just in-frame clones and leaves some out. The data contain roughly 130,000 clones, roughly 92% of them singletons. The CDR3 spans 15 residues. V lost 6 bases, J lost 5 bases, and 10 bases stayed unmatched. Germline CDR1 is GTSNPN and CDR2 is SVGIG (reference sequence). The sample was blood. The chain recombines TRBV30 with TRBJ2-3, with 11 bases matching TRBD1. The TCR comes from a young man in good health. This chain's CDR3 is CACEAGTGGRDTQYF. The DNA for the CDR3 is TGTGCCTGCGAAGCCGGGACAGGGGGGAGAGATACGCAGTATTTT.